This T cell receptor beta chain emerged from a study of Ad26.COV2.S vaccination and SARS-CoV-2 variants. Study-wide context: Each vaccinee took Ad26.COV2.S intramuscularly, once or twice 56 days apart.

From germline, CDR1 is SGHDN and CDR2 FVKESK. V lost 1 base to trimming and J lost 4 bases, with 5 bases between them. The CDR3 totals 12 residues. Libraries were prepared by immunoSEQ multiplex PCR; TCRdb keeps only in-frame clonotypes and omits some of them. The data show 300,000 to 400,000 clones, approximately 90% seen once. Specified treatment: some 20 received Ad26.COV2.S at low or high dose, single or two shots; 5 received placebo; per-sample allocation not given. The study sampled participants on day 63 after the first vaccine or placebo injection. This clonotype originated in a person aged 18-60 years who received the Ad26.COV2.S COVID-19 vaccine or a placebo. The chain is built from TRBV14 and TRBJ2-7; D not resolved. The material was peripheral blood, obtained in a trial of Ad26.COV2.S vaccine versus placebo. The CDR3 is CASSQAEYEQYF. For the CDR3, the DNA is TGTGCCAGCAGCCAAGCGGAGTACGAGCAGTACTTC.